This T cell receptor beta chain was documented in a study of radiation and T cells in renal cell carcinoma. As to time point: blood 2 weeks post-SBRT. Regarding treatment: 15 Gy SBRT to primary tumor, nephrectomy 4 weeks later. V lost 7 bases and J lost 4, with 16 bases in between. Germline V gene data show CDR1 as MNHNY and CDR2 as SVGAGI (reference sequence). The CDR3 contains 14 residues. This table comes from immunoSEQ multiplex PCR, and its TCRdb copy is limited to in-frame clones, with some not included. The sample records about 130,000 clones, around 80% being singletons. The material was blood, obtained from a patient whose treatment included radiotherapy and nephrectomy. This TCR was recovered from a man in his fifties with renal cell carcinoma. The rearrangement links TRBV6-6 to TRBJ1-1; perhaps TRBD1 as D (6 bases). The CDR3 bases are TGTGCCAGCAAGGTAGGGGGAGGCGGCACTGAAGCTTTCTTT. Protein sequence: CASKVGGGGTEAFF.